The rows below give T cell receptor beta chains drawn from one sample of a study of blood T cells in healthy people across ages. TCRdb re-called the 5' RACE reads through MiXCR, storing one row per CDR3 protein. Among fewer than 600,000 distinct CDR3 sequences, about a quarter were seen once, and the ten largest hold roughly 3.5%. Another study also made use of these data, one on T cells of mothers and their children.

The sequenced sample was blood. All receptors derive from a boy aged 2 to 9 in good health. Both conserved end residues are part of each CDR3. D genes are given only for firm matches. For some rows the clone size is stated as once, few or many, or as a class when expanded; others skip it.

j_call d_call v_call clone_size cdr3_aa cdr3_nt
TRBJ1-4 . TRBV6-2/TRBV6-3 few CASSYFDRLNNEKLFF TGTGCCAGCAGTTACTTTGACCGCCTTAACAATGAAAAACTGTTTTTT
TRBJ2-2 . TRBV6-4 few CASSDGLGGTGELFF TGTGCCAGCAGTGACGGACTAGGGGGTACCGGGGAGCTGTTTTTT
TRBJ2-7 TRBD2 TRBV18 many CASSPTLAGGRSSYEQYF TGTGCCAGCTCACCGACACTAGCGGGGGGCAGGAGCTCCTACGAGCAGTACTTC
TRBJ2-7 . TRBV9 few CASSVDPGNEQYF TGTGCCAGCAGCGTAGACCCAGGGAACGAGCAGTACTTC
TRBJ1-2 . TRBV9 . CASSQLAGLYGYTF TGTGCCAGCAGTCAACTAGCAGGACTCTATGGCTACACCTTC
TRBJ1-6 . TRBV20-1 . CSAREGPYNSPLHF TGCAGTGCTAGGGAGGGACCCTATAATTCACCCCTCCACTTT
TRBJ1-2 TRBD1 TRBV7-6 . CASSPTATGVGGYTF TGTGCCAGCAGCCCCACCGCGACAGGGGTAGGGGGCTACACCTTC
TRBJ1-4 . TRBV12-3/TRBV12-4 few CASSLGAGSPGSDEKLFF TGTGCCAGCAGTTTAGGGGCAGGGAGTCCCGGTTCTGATGAAAAACTGTTTTTT
TRBJ2-5 . TRBV11-2 . CASSLGSQGSQETQYF TGTGCCAGCAGCTTAGGTTCGCAGGGTAGCCAAGAGACCCAGTACTTC
TRBJ2-5 . TRBV10-3 . CAISEEAVGQETRYF TGTGCCATCAGCGAGGAGGCGGTTGGGCAAGAGACCCGGTACTTC
TRBJ2-3 TRBD2 TRBV20-1 . CSATTSGRTDTQYF TGCAGTGCTACTACTAGCGGACGCACAGATACGCAGTATTTT
TRBJ1-2 . TRBV30 . CAWSPGEYGYTF TGTGCCTGGAGCCCAGGTGAATATGGCTACACCTTC
TRBJ2-5 . TRBV4-1 few CASSLQHTPYQETQYF TGCGCCAGCAGTCTCCAGCACACTCCGTACCAAGAGACCCAGTACTTC
TRBJ2-5 TRBD2 TRBV6-1 . CASTLRRGQETQYF TGTGCCAGCACCCTACGGCGGGGGCAAGAGACCCAGTACTTC